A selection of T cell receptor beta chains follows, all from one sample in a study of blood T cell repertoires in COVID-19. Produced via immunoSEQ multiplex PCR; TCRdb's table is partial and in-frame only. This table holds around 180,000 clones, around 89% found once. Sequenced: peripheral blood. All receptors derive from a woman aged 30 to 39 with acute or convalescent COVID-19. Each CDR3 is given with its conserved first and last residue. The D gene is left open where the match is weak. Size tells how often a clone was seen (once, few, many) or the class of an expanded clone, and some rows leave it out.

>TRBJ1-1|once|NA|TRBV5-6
TGTGCCAGCAGCATCCGGGACATATTGAACACTGAAGCTTTCTTT
CASSIRDILNTEAFF
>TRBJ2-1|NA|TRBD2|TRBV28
TGTGCCAGCAGCGTGAGCGGGAGCGCTTACAATGAGCAGTTCTTC
CASSVSGSAYNEQFF
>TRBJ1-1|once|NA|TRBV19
TGTGCCAGTAGTACACGGGGGACCGAAGCTTTCTTT
CASSTRGTEAFF
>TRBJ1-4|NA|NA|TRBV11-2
TGTGCCAGCAGCTTAGATCGGGGGACTAATGAAAAACTGTTTTTT
CASSLDRGTNEKLFF
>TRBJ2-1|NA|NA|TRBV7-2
TGTGCCAGCATGATCAGCTCCTACAATGAGCAGTTCTTC
CASMISSYNEQFF
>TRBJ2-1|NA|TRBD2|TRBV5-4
TGTGCCAGCAAGATCCGGACTAGCGGGGACCGCCTCTACAATGAGCAGTTCTTC
CASKIRTSGDRLYNEQFF
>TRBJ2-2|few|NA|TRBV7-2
TGTGCCAGCAGCTTCACTACAACCGGGGAGCTGTTTTTT
CASSFTTTGELFF
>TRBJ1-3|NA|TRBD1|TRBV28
TGTGCCAGCAGTTGGACAGGGGAATTCTCTGGAAACACCATATATTTT
CASSWTGEFSGNTIYF
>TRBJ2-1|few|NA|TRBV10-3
TGTGCCGTAGGACAGGGAAGGGGAGGGAATGAGCAGTTCTTC
CAVGQGRGGNEQFF
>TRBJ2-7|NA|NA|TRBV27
TGTGCCACCTCTGCAGGGTCCTCCTACTCGGACGAGCAGTACTTC
CATSAGSSYSDEQYF
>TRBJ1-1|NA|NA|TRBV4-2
TGTGCCAGCAGCCAAGAGGGGGGGCTTTTGAACACTGAAGCTTTCTTT
CASSQEGGLLNTEAFF
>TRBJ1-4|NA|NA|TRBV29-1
TGCAGCGTCGCCCCAGGGGATGGCGGTGAAAAACTGTTTTTT
CSVAPGDGGEKLFF
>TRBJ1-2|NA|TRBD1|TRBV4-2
TGTGCCAGCAGACGAGAGCAGGGGGGTGGCTACACCTTC
CASRREQGGGYTF
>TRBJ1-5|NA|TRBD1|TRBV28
TGTGCCAGCAGTTCCACCCGGGACAGGCCCCAGCATTTT
CASSSTRDRPQHF
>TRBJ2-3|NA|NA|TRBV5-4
TGTGCCAGCTCCAATGCTAATACGCAGTATTTT
CASSNANTQYF
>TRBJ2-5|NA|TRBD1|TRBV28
TGTGCCAGCAGTTTATTGGGACAGGGGAACCAAGAGACCCAGTACTTC
CASSLLGQGNQETQYF
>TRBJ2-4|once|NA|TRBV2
TGTGCCAGCAGTTTAGCGTTCATTCAGTACTTC
CASSLAFIQYF
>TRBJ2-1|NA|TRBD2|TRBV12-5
TGTGCTAGTGGTTTGGACACCCGGAGGGGCGGGAGGGCTGAGCAGTTCTTC
CASGLDTRRGGRAEQFF
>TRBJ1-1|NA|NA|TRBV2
TGTGCCAGCAGCCCTGACACTAACACTGAAGCTTTCTTT
CASSPDTNTEAFF
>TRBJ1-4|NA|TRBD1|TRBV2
TGTGCCAGCAACCTGAACAGGGGTGCTAATGAAAAACTGTTTTTT
CASNLNRGANEKLFF
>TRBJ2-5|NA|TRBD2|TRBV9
TGTGCCAGCAGCGCCACCCATGGACTAGCAGCGGAGACCCAGTACTTC
CASSATHGLAAETQYF
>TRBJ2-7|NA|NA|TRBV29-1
TGCAGCGTTGGGCAAAATACCTACGAGCAGTACTTC
CSVGQNTYEQYF
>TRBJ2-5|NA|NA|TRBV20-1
TGCAGTGCCCCAGGGGAGGAGACCCAGTACTTC
CSAPGEETQYF
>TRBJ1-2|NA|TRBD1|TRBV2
TGTGCCAGCAGGCGACAGGGGCTGGACGGCTACACCTTC
CASRRQGLDGYTF
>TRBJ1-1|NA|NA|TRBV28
TGTGCCAGCATCGCCAATGCCCCGCGGGATGCTTTCTTT
CASIANAPRDAFF
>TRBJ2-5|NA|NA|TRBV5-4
TGTGCCAGCAGCTTAGAGGGGGAAGAGACCCAGTACTTC
CASSLEGEETQYF
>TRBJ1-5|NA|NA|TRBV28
TGTGCCAGCGGTAACTTCGATAGCAATCAGCCCCAGCATTTT
CASGNFDSNQPQHF
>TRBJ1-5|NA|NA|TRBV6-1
TGTGCCAGCAGTGAGGAGGTGGAAATCAAGCCCCAGCATTTT
CASSEEVEIKPQHF
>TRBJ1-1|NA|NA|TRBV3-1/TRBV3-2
TGTGCCAGCAGCCTATCACTTTCCACTGAAGCTTTCTTT
CASSLSLSTEAFF
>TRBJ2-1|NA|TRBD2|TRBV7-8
TGTGCCAGCACCCCAAGGGTAGCGGGAGGGAATGAGCAGTTCTTC
CASTPRVAGGNEQFF
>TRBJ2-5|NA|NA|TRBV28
TGTGCCAGCTCCGGGACACTGCATTTGATTGGGACCCAGTACTTC
CASSGTLHLIGTQYF
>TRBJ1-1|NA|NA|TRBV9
TGTGCCAGCAGCGTCTATAATCGGGCTTTCTTT
CASSVYNRAFF
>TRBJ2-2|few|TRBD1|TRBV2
TGTGCCAGCAGTGACTACAGGGGGAGTACCGGGGAGCTGTTTTTT
CASSDYRGSTGELFF
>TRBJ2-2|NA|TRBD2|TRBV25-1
TGTGCCAGCAGTGCCCTAGCGGCGAACACCGAGGAGCTGTTTTTT
CASSALAANTEELFF
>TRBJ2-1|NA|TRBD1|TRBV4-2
TGTGCCAGCAGCCGACAGGGGGGCGATGAGCAGTTCTTC
CASSRQGGDEQFF
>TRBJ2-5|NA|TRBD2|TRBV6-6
TGTGCCAGCAGCCGACTAGCGGGAGATGAGGAGACCCAGTACTTC
CASSRLAGDEETQYF
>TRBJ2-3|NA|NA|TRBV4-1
TGCGCCAGCCGAGGCGGCACAGATACGCAGTATTTT
CASRGGTDTQYF
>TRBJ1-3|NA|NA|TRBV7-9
TGTGCCAGCAGCTCTCCCTCGGGGGGCTCTGGAAACACCATATATTTT
CASSSPSGGSGNTIYF
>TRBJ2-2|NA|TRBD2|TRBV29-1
TGCAGCGTTGGGACTAGCGGGAGGGCCGCCGGGGAGCTGTTTTTT
CSVGTSGRAAGELFF
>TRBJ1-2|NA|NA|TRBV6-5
TGTGCCACGACATCTAACTATGGCTACACCTTC
CATTSNYGYTF
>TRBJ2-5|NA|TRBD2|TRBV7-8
TGTGCCAGCAGCTTAGATGTTGGGACTAGCGGGATTTCACAAGAGACCCAGTACTTC
CASSLDVGTSGISQETQYF
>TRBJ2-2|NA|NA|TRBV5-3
TGTGCCAGAAGCTTAGGACAGCCGAACACCGGGGAGCTGTTTTTT
CARSLGQPNTGELFF
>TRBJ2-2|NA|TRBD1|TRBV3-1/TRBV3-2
TGTGCCAGCCGTCAGGGGGCGCTCACCGGGGAGCTGTTTTTT
CASRQGALTGELFF
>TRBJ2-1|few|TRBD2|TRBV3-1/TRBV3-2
TGTGCCAGCAGCCATTCTTTCCTAGCGGGAGTGGGAGAGCAGTTCTTC
CASSHSFLAGVGEQFF
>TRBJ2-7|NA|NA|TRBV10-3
TGTGCCATCAGTGACCCCCTAGACCGACCCCAATACGAGCAGTACTTC
CAISDPLDRPQYEQYF
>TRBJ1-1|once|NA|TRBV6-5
TGTGCCAGCAGTTATATCCGGGCAGGGATGAACACTGAAGCTTTCTTT
CASSYIRAGMNTEAFF
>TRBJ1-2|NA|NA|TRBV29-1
TGCAGCGCTCGAGGAGACTATGGCTACACCTTC
CSARGDYGYTF
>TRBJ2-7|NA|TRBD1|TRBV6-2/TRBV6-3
TGTGCCAGCAGTTCACGGGGACAGGGGCTGTACGAGCAGTACTTC
CASSSRGQGLYEQYF
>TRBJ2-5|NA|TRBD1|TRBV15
TGTGCCACCGGGACAGGGGGTTCAAGAGAGACCCAGTACTTC
CATGTGGSRETQYF
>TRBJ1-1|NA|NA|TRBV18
TGTGCCAGCTCACCAATCCCGATTAGTGCGAACACTGAAGCTTTCTTT
CASSPIPISANTEAFF
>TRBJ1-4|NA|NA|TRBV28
TGTGCCAGCAGTCCACTCCTCGTAATCCCTGAAAAACTGTTTTTT
CASSPLLVIPEKLFF
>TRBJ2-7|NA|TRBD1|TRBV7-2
TGTGCCAGCAGCTTAGCGCAGACAGGGCACCACTACGAGCAGTACTTC
CASSLAQTGHHYEQYF
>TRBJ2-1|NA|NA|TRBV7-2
TGTGCCAGCAGCTTAGTCGTTAGTATTAATGAGCAGTTCTTC
CASSLVVSINEQFF
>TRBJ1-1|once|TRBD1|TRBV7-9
TGTGCCAGCAAACGGGACAGGGGGTACACTGAAGCTTTCTTT
CASKRDRGYTEAFF